The 20 T cell receptor beta chains listed next were all sequenced from one sample in a study of T cells expressing NK-cell markers. From its re-call of the 5' RACE reads, TCRdb lists each CDR3 protein once, without DNA. This table holds about 260,000 distinct CDR3 sequences. Sequencing was performed on blood T cells: a sorted CD56 or NKG2C T cell subset, CD4+ or CD8+ T cells, or bulk PBMC T cells (not recorded which). The receptor source for this set is a man between 18 and 29 years old in good health.

The chain recombines TRBV6-5 with TRBJ2-1; TCRdb's assignment of TRBD1 cannot be checked, as there is no DNA. This CDR3 contains 16 residues. CDR1 and CDR2 from the germline V gene are MNHEY and SVGAGI. The CDR3 loop reads CASSPSDSRSYNEQFF.

The chain recombines TRBV4-1 with TRBJ1-4. The CDR3 consists of 15 residues. The germline CDR1 and CDR2 sequences are MGHRA and YSYEKL. CDR3 in amino acids: CASSQGRTTNEKLFF.

J is TRBJ2-2 and V is TRBV7-8; the D call of TRBD1 rests on TCRdb alone, since no DNA is present to check it. Looked up from germline, CDR1 is SGHVS and CDR2 is FQNEAQ. The CDR3 runs to 15 residues. The CDR3 sequence is CASSLARGNTGELFF.

The chain carries TRBV7-2 and TRBJ2-1; TCRdb reports TRBD1, a call that lacks DNA to check it against. CDR3 length: 15 amino acids. From germline, CDR1 is SGHTA and CDR2 FQGNSA. The CDR3 sequence: CASSLVSGGNNEQFF. The complete variable domain, with remaining parts taken from reference TRBV7-2 and TRBJ2-1, reads GAGVSQSPSNKVTEKGKDVELRCDPISGHTALYWYRQSLGQGLEFLIYFQGNSAPDKSGLPSDRFSAERTGGSVSTLTIQRTQQEDSAVYLCASSLVSGGNNEQFFGPGTRLTVL.

The chain is built from TRBV5-1 and TRBJ2-2. This CDR3 contains 14 residues. Looked up from germline, CDR1 is SGHRS and CDR2 is YFSETQ. CDR3: CASSFGVGTGELFF.

CDR3 region: CASSPPGVETQYF. This chain connects TRBV18 to TRBJ2-5; TCRdb designates TRBD1, a call that cannot be tested without DNA. There are 13 residues in the CDR3. Germline V gene lookup returns CDR1 KGHSH and CDR2 LQKENI. Supplemented by reference TRBV18 and TRBJ2-5, the full variable domain reads NAGVMQNPRHLVRRRGQEARLRCSPMKGHSHVYWYRQLPEEGLKFMVYLQKENIIDESGMPKERFSAEFPKEGPSILRIQQVVRGDSAAYFCASSPPGVETQYFGPGTRLLVL.

The chain is built from TRBV9 and TRBJ2-1; the TCRdb call, TRBD1, lacks DNA for checking. The CDR3 is made up of 16 amino acids. The germline gives CDR1 SGDLS, CDR2 YYNGEE. This CDR3 reads CASSPSPRGSYNEQFF.

The V and J genes are TRBV20-1 and TRBJ1-1. CDR3 length equals 11 residues. Germline V gene lookup returns CDR1 DFQATT and CDR2 SNEGSKA (reference sequence). The CDR3 sequence is CSASQWSVAFF.

The J gene is TRBJ2-1, the V gene TRBV5-4; TCRdb names TRBD1, which stays unverified in the absence of DNA. Looked up from germline, CDR1 is SGHNT and CDR2 is YYREEE (reference sequence). The CDR3 is 14 residues long. CDR3 in amino acids: CASSKPTGLNEQFF. The full variable domain, with the rest looked up from reference TRBV5-4 and TRBJ2-1, is ETGVTQSPTHLIKTRGQQVTLRCSSQSGHNTVSWYQQALGQGPQFIFQYYREEENGRGNFPPRFSGLQFPNYSSELNVNALELDDSALYLCASSKPTGLNEQFFGPGTRLTVL.

The chain is built from TRBV18 and TRBJ2-3; there is no DNA to check the TCRdb D call of TRBD1. The CDR3 length is 15 residues. Germline V lookup: CDR1 KGHSH, CDR2 LQKENI. This CDR3 reads CASSPTGTATDTQYF.

This chain uses TRBV7-8 with TRBJ1-2. This CDR3 has 17 residues. Germline CDR1 is SGHVS and CDR2 is FQNEAQ. CDR3 residues: CASSLAPTTAGSYGYTF.

The V and J genes are TRBV12-3 or TRBV12-4 and TRBJ2-2. This CDR3 region has 12 residues. This CDR3 is CASSVNTGELFF.

The chain employs TRBV6-1 and TRBJ2-2. In germline, CDR1 is MNHNS, CDR2 SASEGT. The CDR3 runs 17 residues. The CDR3 region is CASSESWHQKNTGELFF.

This sequence joins TRBV20-1 and TRBJ2-4. The CDR3 covers 16 residues. The germline V gene encodes CDR1 DFQATT and CDR2 SNEGSKA (reference sequence). The CDR3 reads CSAGLAATIAKNIQYF.

V usage is TRBV20-1 and J usage is TRBJ1-2; there is no DNA to check the TCRdb D call of TRBD1. Germline V CDR1 and CDR2: DFQATT, SNEGSKA (reference sequence). CDR3 size: 12 residues. The CDR3 spells CSAGRENYGYTF.

This chain joins TRBV20-1 and TRBJ2-1; no DNA is available, so the TRBD1 call from TCRdb remains unchecked. This CDR3 has 19 residues. In germline, CDR1 is DFQATT, CDR2 SNEGSKA (reference sequence). The CDR3 reads CSTRPLERGRQGSYNEQFF.

This chain connects TRBV6-2 or TRBV6-3 to TRBJ2-7; TCRdb's assignment of TRBD1 cannot be checked, as there is no DNA. This CDR3 is built from 13 residues. Germline V gene lookup returns CDR1 MNHEY and CDR2 SVGEGT. The CDR3 sequence: CASSPGQFYEQYF.

The chain is built from TRBV6-5 and TRBJ2-7; TCRdb's D call, TRBD1, is unchecked because there is no DNA. Germline V CDR1 and CDR2: MNHEY, SVGAGI. The CDR3 is 17 residues long. CDR3 loop: CASSYFATPGQTYEQYF.

J is TRBJ1-2 and V is TRBV5-1. The CDR3 length is 13 residues. The V gene's germline CDR1 is SGHRS and CDR2 YFSETQ. CDR3 sequence reads: CASSLDGLYGYTF. Drawing the rest from reference TRBV5-1 and TRBJ1-2, the complete variable domain is KAGVTQTPRYLIKTRGQQVTLSCSPISGHRSVSWYQQTPGQGLQFLFEYFSETQRNKGNFPGRFSGRQFSNSRSEMNVSTLELGDSALYLCASSLDGLYGYTFGSGTRLTVV.

The rearrangement uses TRBV5-1 and TRBJ2-3; TCRdb names TRBD2, which stays unverified in the absence of DNA. CDR3 length: 18 residues. Germline V gene sequence: CDR1 SGHRS, CDR2 YFSETQ. The chain's CDR3 is CASSLYLAGVVGTDTQYF.